Listed here is a single T cell receptor (beta chain). As handled by the study authors: Nucleated cell counts were estimated from reference gene primer amplification. Clones were read by immunoSEQ multiplex PCR, and TCRdb kept only the in-frame ones, dropping some. For V, J and clone size, that table is used; D and trimming come from the DNA. Seen here are about 66,000 clones, 89% observed once, and the top ten hold approximately 1.5%. This sample is drawn from a study of blood T cell repertoires in COVID-19. On the study more broadly: Nucleic acid was either cDNA or gDNA, and it came from T cells, B-cell-depleted T cells, or PBMCs.

The sample comprised peripheral blood. This clonotype was sampled from a man aged 55-75 years with acute or convalescent COVID-19.

CDR3 bases: TGTGCCAGTAGTCCGGGACAGGTTACCTACGAGCAGTACTTC. Its protein is CASSPGQVTYEQYF. V usage is TRBV19 and J usage is TRBJ2-7; 8 bases align to TRBD1. Germline V gene sequence: CDR1 LNHDA, CDR2 SQIVND (reference sequence). J gave up 2 bases and V 5 bases, and 5 bases lay outside the gene matches. This CDR3 region has 14 residues.